The 26 T cell receptor beta chains below come from one sample, sequenced in a study of blood T cell repertoires in COVID-19. The table came from immunoSEQ multiplex PCR; TCRdb's copy has only in-frame clones and leaves some out. Of some 330,000 clones in the sample, under 90% were seen once. Sequencing was performed on peripheral blood. These TCRs come from a woman aged 25 to 39 with COVID-19, enrolled during active disease.

The chain combines TRBV2 with TRBJ1-2; 11 bases fit TRBD1. The trim removed 2 bases at V and 7 bases at J, leaving 6 bases unmatched. The CDR3 runs to 15 residues. In germline, CDR1 is SNHLY, CDR2 FYNNEI. CDR3 in DNA: TGTGCCAGCAGTGAATTTGGACAGGGGGCGATTGGCTACACCTTC. It is translated as CASSEFGQGAIGYTF.

The chain carries TRBV5-3 and TRBJ1-2; 7 bases agree with TRBD1. TRBV5-3 is classed as an ORF, of uncertain function. This CDR3 has 12 residues. V shed 8 bases and J 2 bases; nucleotides not matched to a gene: 3. CDR3 region: CASRTGNYGYTF. CDR3 nucleotide sequence: TGTGCCAGCCGGACAGGAAACTATGGCTACACCTTC.

This chain joins TRBV21-1 and TRBJ1-1; the table's D call, TRBD1, was not checked against the DNA. TRBV21-1 is a pseudogene. The CDR3 spans 15 residues. Here the CDR3 reads CASSKGGRTNTEAFF. The CDR3 DNA is TGTGCCAGCAGCAAAGGGGGCAGAACTAACACTGAAGCTTTCTTT.

With regard to this clone: A junction end diverges from the germline sequence, so it may reflect a read error. The V call is TRBV24-1, the J call TRBJ2-7; TRBD1 aligns across 7 bases. In germline, CDR1 is KGHDR, CDR2 SFDVKD. This CDR3 comprises 15 residues. CDR3 residues: CATSDTTGVSNEQYF. The CDR3, as DNA: TGTGCCACCAGTGATACCACAGGGGTCTCCAACGAGCAGTACTTC.

The genes are TRBV9 and TRBJ2-3, with D possibly matching TRBD2 (6 bases). The CDR3 consists of 14 residues. The V end was cut by 6 bases, the J end by 10 bases, with 21 bases between. Germline V gives CDR1 SGDLS, CDR2 YYNGEE. The CDR3 sequence is CASNPGDPRVSQYF. CDR3 nucleotides: TGTGCCAGCAACCCGGGGGACCCACGAGTTTCGCAGTATTTT. The full variable domain, completed using reference TRBV9 and TRBJ2-3, is DSGVTQTPKHLITATGQRVTLRCSPRSGDLSVYWYQQSLDQGLQFLIQYYNGEERAKGNILERFSAQQFPDLHSELNLSSLELGDSALYFCASNPGDPRVSQYFGPGTRLTVL.

The V gene is TRBV2, the J gene TRBJ1-4; TRBD1 matches 7 bases. The CDR3 runs 14 residues. Germline trimming cut 7 bases from V and 11 bases from J; bases unmatched to any gene: 13. Per germline, CDR1 SNHLY and CDR2 FYNNEI. The CDR3 DNA follows: TGTGCCAGCATGTTGGAAGGGATCAGGGGGAAACTGTTTTTT. Translated, it gives CASMLEGIRGKLFF.

The J gene is TRBJ1-1, the V gene TRBV11-3; the D is unclear. This CDR3 spans 12 amino acids. The germline V gene encodes CDR1 SGHNT and CDR2 YENEEA. V lost 5 bases and J lost 1, with 5 bases in between. The CDR3 region is CASSRENTEAFF. DNA for the CDR3: TGTGCCAGCAGCCGAGAGAACACTGAAGCTTTCTTT.

In its sample, this clone was seen once. This chain's CDR3 is CASSPTTRTQYF. CDR3 in DNA: TGTGCCAGCAGCCCGACTACGCGTACGCAGTATTTT. The chain employs TRBV14 and TRBJ2-3, with D perhaps matching TRBD2 (5 bases). This CDR3 contains 12 residues. V dropped 4 bases and J dropped 8 bases, with 10 bases sitting between them. The germline V gene has CDR1 SGHDN and CDR2 FVKESK.

The chain couples TRBV5-1 to TRBJ2-3; TRBD2 aligns across 14 bases. CDR3 size: 17 residues. With 4 bases clipped from V and 6 bases from J, the junction kept 10 bases outside the gene matches. Germline V lookup: CDR1 SGHRS, CDR2 YFSETQ. In DNA, the CDR3 is TGCGCCAGCAGCCCCGGACTAGCGGGGGGACGAGAGGATACGCAGTATTTT. Amino acid sequence: CASSPGLAGGREDTQYF. Using reference TRBV5-1 and TRBJ2-3 for the parts outside the CDR3, the full variable domain is KAGVTQTPRYLIKTRGQQVTLSCSPISGHRSVSWYQQTPGQGLQFLFEYFSETQRNKGNFPGRFSGRQFSNSRSEMNVSTLELGDSALYLCASSPGLAGGREDTQYFGPGTRLTVL.

This clone turned up a few times. V and J are TRBV6-2 or TRBV6-3 and TRBJ1-1; D not certain. The ends were cut back, 0 bases at V and 7 bases at J, with 12 bases in the middle. The CDR3 length is 14 residues. The germline gives CDR1 MNHEY, CDR2 SVGEGT. CDR3 sequence reads: CASSYSGGRHEAFF. The CDR3 nucleotides are TGTGCCAGCAGTTACTCGGGTGGGAGACATGAAGCTTTCTTT.

The chain links TRBV9 to TRBJ1-1; D gene ambiguous. Germline V gives CDR1 SGDLS, CDR2 YYNGEE. Trimming stripped 0 bases from V and 0 bases from J, with 6 bases between. CDR3 length: 14 amino acids. Written as DNA, the CDR3 is TGTGCCAGCAGCGTAGACAGCTTGAACACTGAAGCTTTCTTT. This gives the protein CASSVDSLNTEAFF.

This clone turned up a few times. The chain has TRBV6-5 and TRBJ2-1; 7 bases line up with TRBD1. The V segment lost 3 bases and the J segment 7 bases; nucleotides outside the gene matches: 9. The CDR3 runs 15 residues. Germline CDR1 and CDR2: MNHEY and SVGAGI. The CDR3 reads CASSYTGDGSNEQFF. The CDR3 coding sequence is TGTGCCAGCAGTTATACAGGGGATGGCTCGAATGAGCAGTTCTTC.

The J gene is TRBJ2-7, the V gene TRBV11-3; 8 nucleotides agree with TRBD2. Trimming cost V 1 base and J 3 bases; bases outside gene matches: 11. The CDR3 sequence is 17 residues long. The germline gives CDR1 SGHNT, CDR2 YENEEA. The CDR3 sequence is CASSLVLETSGLYEQYF. DNA of the CDR3: TGTGCCAGCAGCTTAGTCTTGGAAACTAGCGGCCTCTACGAGCAGTACTTC.

The chain is built from TRBV9 and TRBJ1-2; TRBD1 aligns across 7 bases. V lost 4 bases and J lost 1; bases outside the gene matches: 1. The CDR3 is 13 residues long. Germline values: CDR1 SGDLS, CDR2 YYNGEE. In DNA form, the CDR3 reads TGTGCCAGCAGCCGGGACAGTAACTATGGCTACACCTTC. Encoded protein: CASSRDSNYGYTF.

V is TRBV4-2 and J is TRBJ1-4; D is uncertain. Germline V gene lookup returns CDR1 LGHNA and CDR2 YNFKEQ. The CDR3 is 14 amino acids. Trimming took 4 bases from V and 5 from J, leaving 11 bases between them. CDR3 loop: CASSRAEVNEKLFF. Here the CDR3 DNA reads TGTGCCAGCAGCCGGGCAGAAGTGAATGAAAAACTGTTTTTT.

The chain recombines TRBV28 with TRBJ2-7, with 12 bases fitting TRBD2. Trimming at V came to 6 bases and at J to 4 bases, leaving 7 bases not matched to a gene. Germline V gene data show CDR1 as MDHEN and CDR2 as SYDVKM. The CDR3 contains 15 residues. CDR3 region: CASSTLAGGRYEQYV. The CDR3 DNA reads as TGTGCCAGCAGCACCCTAGCGGGGGGGCGATACGAGCAGTACGTC.

The V and J genes are TRBV27 and TRBJ1-3; 7 bases are shared with TRBD1. J lost 1 base, V lost 5 bases, and 2 bases had no gene match. The germline gives CDR1 MNHEY, CDR2 SMNVEV (reference sequence). The CDR3 extends over 14 amino acids. CDR3 DNA: TGTGCCAGCAGTAACAGGGGATCTGGAAACACCATATATTTT. It yields the protein CASSNRGSGNTIYF.

The DNA of the CDR3 is TGTGCCAGCAGTTTTCAATTCGACAGGGGGCGGGAAGAGACCCAGTACTTC. Translated: CASSFQFDRGREETQYF. V is TRBV28 and J is TRBJ2-5; the match to TRBD1 covers 10 bases. J gave up 3 bases and V 3 bases, and 10 bases lay outside the gene matches. The V gene's germline CDR1 is MDHEN and CDR2 SYDVKM. The CDR3 consists of 17 residues.

CDR3: CAWSDPGTGMDEQYF. The CDR3 bases are TGTGCCTGGAGTGACCCCGGGACAGGGATGGACGAGCAGTACTTC. The rearrangement joins TRBV30 to TRBJ2-7; 9 bases align to TRBD1. Per the germline V gene, CDR1 is GTSNPN and CDR2 is SVGIG (reference sequence). This CDR3 is 15 amino acids long. With 1 base clipped from V and 5 bases from J, the junction kept 9 bases outside the gene matches.

The chain couples TRBV7-8 to TRBJ2-5, with D maybe TRBD1 (6 bases). The CDR3 covers 17 residues. CDR1 is SGHVS, CDR2 FQNEAQ, per germline. The V end was cut by 3 bases, the J end by 3 bases, with 20 bases between. CDR3 loop: CASSFITPDRVKETQYF. The CDR3 DNA sequence: TGTGCCAGCAGCTTCATCACCCCGGACAGAGTAAAAGAGACCCAGTACTTC. Full variable domain (remainder filled in from reference TRBV7-8 and TRBJ2-5): GAGVSQSPRYKVAKRGQDVALRCDPISGHVSLFWYQQALGQGPEFLTYFQNEAQLDKSGLPSDRFFAERPEGSVSTLKIQRTQQEDSAVYLCASSFITPDRVKETQYFGPGTRLLVL.

The chain employs TRBV7-3 and TRBJ2-2; 7 nucleotides align to TRBD1. This CDR3 region has 15 residues. V dropped 5 bases and J dropped 4; count of bases not matched to a gene: 7. Germline V lookup: CDR1 SGHTA, CDR2 FQGTGA. CDR3 sequence reads: CASSLRSGGTGELFF. The DNA for the CDR3 is TGTGCCAGCAGCCTTAGGTCAGGGGGCACCGGGGAGCTGTTTTTT.

This chain connects TRBV7-9 to TRBJ2-3; D is possibly TRBD2 (7 bases). Germline V gene data show CDR1 as SEHNR and CDR2 as FQNEAQ (reference sequence). The CDR3 length is 11 residues. As DNA, the CDR3 is TGTGCGGGGGAGGGGGCAGATACGCAGTATTTT. Encoded protein: CAGEGADTQYF.

The J gene is TRBJ2-3, the V gene TRBV11-2; unclear D gene. Germline V gives CDR1 SGHAT, CDR2 FQNNGV. The V and J ends lost 1 base and 6 bases respectively, with 11 bases between them. The CDR3 has 14 amino acids. CDR3 nucleotides: TGTGCCAGCAGCTTAGCGGGTGGAGCGGATACGCAGTATTTT. Protein product: CASSLAGGADTQYF.

This chain joins TRBV5-6 and TRBJ2-5; D not certain. There are 14 residues in the CDR3. Looked up from germline, CDR1 is SGHDT and CDR2 is YYEEEE. V was cut by 6 bases and J by 3 bases, with 15 bases left in between. Written as DNA, the CDR3 is TGTGCCAGCACCCATCTGACAACTGAAGAGACCCAGTACTTC. It is translated as CASTHLTTEETQYF.

This clone appeared once. V is TRBV7-9 and J is TRBJ2-3; perhaps TRBD2 as D (6 bases). Trimming removed 5 bases at V and 0 bases at J, with 12 bases between. This CDR3 contains 15 residues. Germline CDR1 reads SEHNR; CDR2 reads FQNEAQ (reference sequence). The CDR3 sequence: CASSLRGLSTDTQYF. Here the CDR3 DNA reads TGTGCCAGCAGCCTAAGGGGACTTAGCACAGATACGCAGTATTTT.

The chain carries TRBV10-1 and TRBJ1-2; 8 bases match TRBD1. CDR1 WNHNN and CDR2 SYGVQD come from the germline V gene (reference sequence). The ends lost 7 bases at V and 3 bases at J; junction bases unmatched: 7. The CDR3 is 14 residues long. CDR3 sequence (DNA): TGCGCCAGCACTCGGACAGGGTTTGACTATGGCTACACCTTC. It is translated as CASTRTGFDYGYTF.